The 5 T cell receptor beta chains presented below share a single source sample, sequenced in a study of blood T cell repertoires in COVID-19. The protocol was immunoSEQ multiplex PCR, while the TCRdb copy is restricted to in-frame clones and leaves out a portion. The sample has roughly 190,000 clones; approximately 87% are singletons. The sequencing input was peripheral blood. The receptors come from a man aged 18 to 30 with active or convalescent COVID-19.

The chain uses TRBV29-1 and TRBJ2-5, with TRBD2 matching 16 bases. CDR1 and CDR2 from the germline V gene are SQVTM and ANQGSEA. V lost 6 bases, J lost 3 bases, and 7 bases stayed unmatched. The CDR3 totals 16 residues. The DNA of the CDR3 is TGCAGCGTGGCTCCGGGACTAGCGGGAGGGAAAGAGACCCAGTACTTC. Protein: CSVAPGLAGGKETQYF.

The chain links TRBV11-3 to TRBJ1-5; 9 bases are shared with TRBD1. Looked up from germline, CDR1 is SGHNT and CDR2 is YENEEA. The V and J ends lost 6 bases and 4 bases, in that order; junction bases with no gene match: 13. There are 17 residues in the CDR3. The CDR3 DNA reads as TGTGCCAGCAGGTTTCTGGGACAGGGTAATGAAAATCAGCCCCAGCATTTT. The encoded protein is CASRFLGQGNENQPQHF.

V usage is TRBV6-5 and J usage is TRBJ2-5, with 9 bases matching TRBD1. The CDR3 runs to 16 residues. CDR1 MNHEY and CDR2 SVGAGI come from the germline V gene. With V trimmed by 2 bases and J by 1 base, 5 bases remained unmatched. This chain's CDR3 is CASSYTGQGFQETQYF. In DNA, the CDR3 is TGTGCCAGCAGTTACACGGGACAGGGATTCCAAGAGACCCAGTACTTC.

The genes are TRBV7-2 and TRBJ1-1, with 7 bases lining up with TRBD1. The germline gives CDR1 SGHTA, CDR2 FQGNSA. With 2 bases clipped from V and 4 bases from J, the junction kept 10 bases outside the gene matches. This CDR3 spans 16 amino acids. As DNA, the CDR3 is TGTGCCAGCAGCTTAAGGACAGGTGGGGGAATCACTGAAGCTTTCTTT. It is translated as CASSLRTGGGITEAFF.

In this sample, this clone turned up once. The chain uses TRBV4-1 and TRBJ1-2, with 9 bases matching TRBD1. The CDR3 contains 18 residues. Germline lookup yields CDR1 MGHRA and CDR2 YSYEKL. After removal of 3 bases from V and 8 bases from J, the junction contained 19 bases not matched to a gene. The CDR3 bases are TGCGCCAGCAGCCAGATGCCGGGACAGGGAACGGGGCCGTTAGGCTACACCTTC. Protein: CASSQMPGQGTGPLGYTF.